The 9 T cell receptor beta chains listed next were all sequenced from one sample in a study of post-analysis software for immune sequencing data. Findings and caveats of the study: Controls showed lower frequencies than patients for five TRBV segments, and TRBV5-6, TRBV5-1 and TRBV20-1 were among these.

TCR beta libraries were prepared from cDNA with unique molecular identifiers. Using its own MiXCR run on the PCR reads, TCRdb lists one record per CDR3 protein. The sample lists roughly 650,000 distinct CDR3 sequences, 55% to 70% occurring once. These TCRs' antigens remain unknown. The sequenced material came from blood. The receptors were sampled from a girl aged 2-15 years with multiple sclerosis.

V gene TRBV5-1 combines with J gene TRBJ1-2, with D unclear. Germline V lookup: CDR1 SGHRS, CDR2 YFSETQ. V was cut by 3 bases and J by 4 bases, with 16 bases left in between. CDR3 length: 15 amino acids. The CDR3 bases are TGCGCCAGCAGCTCTGGACCGCCAATCGTCTATGGCTACACCTTC. It specifies CASSSGPPIVYGYTF.

The chain recombines TRBV20-1 with TRBJ2-5, with D possibly TRBD2 on 6 matching bases. V lost 0 bases and J lost 4, with 12 bases in between. Germline V lookup: CDR1 DFQATT, CDR2 SNEGSKA (reference sequence). The CDR3 is made up of 14 amino acids. The CDR3 DNA sequence: TGCAGTGCTAGAGATTGGGGAGCGGGAGAGACCCAGTACTTC. As protein: CSARDWGAGETQYF.

The rearrangement uses TRBV5-1 and TRBJ2-7; 9 bases align to TRBD2. Germline values: CDR1 SGHRS, CDR2 YFSETQ. This CDR3 is built from 14 residues. Trimming took 4 bases from V and 7 from J; bases not matched to a gene: 9. The CDR3 DNA sequence: TGCGCCAGCAGCGTGTTAGCGGGAGAGGGAGAGCAGTACTTC. Its protein product is CASSVLAGEGEQYF.

This chain links TRBV5-5 with TRBJ2-2; 7 bases map to TRBD1. The CDR3 runs 16 residues. V was clipped by 3 bases and J by 3 bases; unmatched bases: 8. In germline, CDR1 is SGHKS, CDR2 YYEKEE (reference sequence). Here the CDR3 DNA reads TGTGCCAGCAGCTGGATTGTAACAGGGGACACCGGGGAGCTGTTTTTT. It encodes CASSWIVTGDTGELFF.

J is TRBJ2-2 and V is TRBV2, with D hard to call. From germline, CDR1 is SNHLY and CDR2 FYNNEI. The CDR3 extends over 12 amino acids. With 2 bases removed from V and 11 bases from J, the gap between germline ends came to 9 bases. The CDR3 here is CASSERRPELFF. The DNA of the CDR3 is TGTGCCAGCAGTGAACGCAGGCCTGAGCTGTTTTTT.

This chain joins TRBV13 and TRBJ2-7; TRBD1 is a possible D gene (5 bases). Per the germline V gene, CDR1 is PRHDT and CDR2 is FYEKMQ (reference sequence). Trimming removed 2 bases from V and 0 bases from J, with 11 bases in between. The CDR3 sequence is 15 residues long. The CDR3 nucleotides are TGTGCCAGCAGCTTAAGGGGCAGGAGCTCCTACGAGCAGTACTTC. Translated: CASSLRGRSSYEQYF.

CDR3 in DNA: TGTGCCAGCAGGAGCCAACAGGTTTCCACAGATACGCAGTATTTT. It specifies CASRSQQVSTDTQYF. The chain employs TRBV7-2 and TRBJ2-3; D is possibly TRBD1 (5 bases). The germline V and J ends were trimmed by 6 bases and 2 bases, with 15 bases remaining between them. Per germline, CDR1 SGHTA and CDR2 FQGNSA. The CDR3 is made up of 15 amino acids.

The CDR3 is CASGETVGEQYF. The CDR3 region has the DNA TGCGCCAGCGGGGAAACAGTTGGAGAGCAGTACTTC. The chain employs TRBV10-1 and TRBJ2-4; unclear D gene. Trimming cost V 8 bases and J 13 bases, with 18 bases left between them. Germline V gives CDR1 WNHNN, CDR2 SYGVQD (reference sequence). The CDR3 sequence is 12 residues long.

The CDR3 reads CATSDGSRGEQFF. The DNA for the CDR3 is TGTGCCACCAGTGACGGCTCTAGGGGTGAGCAGTTCTTC. The V gene is TRBV24-1, the J gene TRBJ2-1, with a possible D match to TRBD1 (5 bases). The CDR3 runs 13 residues. Trimming removed 4 bases at V and 9 bases at J, with 12 bases between. Looked up from germline, CDR1 is KGHDR and CDR2 is SFDVKD.